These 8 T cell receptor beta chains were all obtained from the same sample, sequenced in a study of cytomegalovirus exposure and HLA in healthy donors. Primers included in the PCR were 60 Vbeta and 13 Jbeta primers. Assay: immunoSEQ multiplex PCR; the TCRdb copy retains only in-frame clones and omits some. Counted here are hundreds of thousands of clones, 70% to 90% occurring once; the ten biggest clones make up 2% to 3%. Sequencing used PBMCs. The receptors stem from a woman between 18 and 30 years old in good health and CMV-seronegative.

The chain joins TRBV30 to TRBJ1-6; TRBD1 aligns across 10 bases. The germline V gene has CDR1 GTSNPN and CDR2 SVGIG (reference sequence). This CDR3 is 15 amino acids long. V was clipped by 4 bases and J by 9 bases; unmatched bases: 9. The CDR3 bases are TGTGCCTGGACCCAAGGTGGGACAGGGGCTTCACCCCTCCACTTT. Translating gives CAWTQGGTGASPLHF.

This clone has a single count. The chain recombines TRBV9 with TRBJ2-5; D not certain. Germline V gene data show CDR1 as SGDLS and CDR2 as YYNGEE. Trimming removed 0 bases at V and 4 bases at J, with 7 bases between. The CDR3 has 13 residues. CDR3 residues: CASSVAVRETQYF. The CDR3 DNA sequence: TGTGCCAGCAGCGTAGCGGTGAGAGAGACCCAGTACTTC. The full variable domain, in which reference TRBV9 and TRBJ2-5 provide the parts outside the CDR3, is DSGVTQTPKHLITATGQRVTLRCSPRSGDLSVYWYQQSLDQGLQFLIQYYNGEERAKGNILERFSAQQFPDLHSELNLSSLELGDSALYFCASSVAVRETQYFGPGTRLLVL.

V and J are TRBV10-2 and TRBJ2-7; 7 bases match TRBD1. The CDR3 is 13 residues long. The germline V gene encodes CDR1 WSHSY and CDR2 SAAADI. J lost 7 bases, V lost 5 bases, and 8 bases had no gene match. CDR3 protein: CASSRDRAREQYF. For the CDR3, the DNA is TGCGCCAGCAGTCGCGACAGGGCCCGGGAGCAGTACTTC.

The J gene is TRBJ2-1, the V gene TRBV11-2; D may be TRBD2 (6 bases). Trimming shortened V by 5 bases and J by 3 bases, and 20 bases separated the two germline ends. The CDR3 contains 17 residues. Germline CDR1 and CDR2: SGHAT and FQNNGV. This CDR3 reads CASSSPGLALDYNEQFF. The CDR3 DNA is TGTGCCAGCAGCAGCCCGGGACTTGCCCTAGACTACAATGAGCAGTTCTTC.

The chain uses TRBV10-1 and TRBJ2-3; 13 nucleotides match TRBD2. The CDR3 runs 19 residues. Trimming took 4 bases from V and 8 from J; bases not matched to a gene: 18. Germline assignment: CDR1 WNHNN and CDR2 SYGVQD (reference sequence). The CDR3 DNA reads TGCGCCAGCAGTGCTCAGCGAGGACTAGCGGGGGCGGGACTGGGTACGCAGTATTTT. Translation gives CASSAQRGLAGAGLGTQYF.

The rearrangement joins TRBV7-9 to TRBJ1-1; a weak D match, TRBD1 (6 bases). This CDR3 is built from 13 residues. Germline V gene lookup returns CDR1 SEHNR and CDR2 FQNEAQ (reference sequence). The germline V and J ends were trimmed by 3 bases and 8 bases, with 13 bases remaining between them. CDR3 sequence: CASSFLLGQEAFF. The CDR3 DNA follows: TGTGCCAGCAGCTTCCTGCTGGGACAAGAAGCTTTCTTT.

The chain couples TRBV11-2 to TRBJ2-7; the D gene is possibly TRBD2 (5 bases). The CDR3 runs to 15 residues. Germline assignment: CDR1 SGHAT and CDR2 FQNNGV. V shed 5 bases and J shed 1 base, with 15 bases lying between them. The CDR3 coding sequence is TGTGCCAGCAGCCCCCGACCGGGGATTTCCTACGAGCAGTACTTC. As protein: CASSPRPGISYEQYF. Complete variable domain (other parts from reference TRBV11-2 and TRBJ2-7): EAGVAQSPRYKIIEKRQSVAFWCNPISGHATLYWYQQILGQGPKLLIQFQNNGVVDDSQLPKDRFSAERLKGVDSTLKIQPAKLEDSAVYLCASSPRPGISYEQYFGPGTRLTVT.

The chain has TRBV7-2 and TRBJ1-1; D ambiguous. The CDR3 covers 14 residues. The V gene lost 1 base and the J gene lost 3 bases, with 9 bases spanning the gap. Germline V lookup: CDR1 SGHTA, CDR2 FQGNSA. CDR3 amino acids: CASSLGSLDTEAFF. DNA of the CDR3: TGTGCCAGCAGCTTAGGGTCCTTAGACACTGAAGCTTTCTTT.